This entry is about one T cell receptor beta chain. Newly diagnosed hyperthyroidism, duration under 2 months, in patients aged 18 to 65. Exclusion of patients followed from uncontrolled infection, other autoimmune disease, pregnancy or lactation. With 3 bases removed from V and 6 bases from J, the gap between germline ends came to 10 bases. The length of the CDR3 is 14 residues. Looked up from germline, CDR1 is SGDLS and CDR2 is YYNGEE. The sample originates from a study of T cells in Graves' hyperthyroidism and ophthalmopathy. Study-wide context: Pretreatment peripheral blood was obtained at initial diagnosis.

TCR beta CDR3 regions were amplified from RNA. Researchers ran a first-round RT-PCR on the TCR CDR3 using the HTBI primer set. Via MiXCR, TCRdb re-called the multiplex PCR reads, giving one row per CDR3 protein. The repertoire includes approximately 720,000 distinct CDR3 sequences, over 15% of them detected once, and 16% sits in the top ten. V is TRBV9 and J is TRBJ1-6, with D possibly being TRBD1 (5 bases). The sample taken for sequencing was blood. The receptor's source is a woman between 45 and 60 years old with Graves' hyperthyroidism that later progressed to Graves' ophthalmopathy. The DNA for the CDR3 is TGTGCCAGCAGCGGAACAGGTCTTAATTCACCCCTCCACTTT. Amino acids: CASSGTGLNSPLHF.